The present T cell receptor beta chain was sequenced within a study of cytomegalovirus exposure and HLA in healthy donors. Study-wide background: Earlier, 90 million to 140 million unique TCR beta sequences were recovered from about 200 million T cells by an analysis. General observations from the study: In a later analysis, compared with equally common non-associated chains, HLA-associated beta chains were more expanded. Most of the TCR beta V segments (in an earlier analysis) were productive either about 87% or about 30% of the time. Reportedly, HLA-A and HLA-B alleles of most subjects were accurately predicted from TCR beta.

On this clone: What it binds is unknown.

Looked up from germline, CDR1 is SEHNR and CDR2 is FQNEAQ (reference sequence). This CDR3 contains 16 residues. V dropped 2 bases and J dropped 3; count of bases not matched to a gene: 7. With 60 Vbeta and 13 Jbeta primers, the PCR was carried out. The protocol was immunoSEQ multiplex PCR, while the TCRdb copy is restricted to in-frame clones and leaves out a portion. The sample consists of approximately 110,000 clones, about 82% of them appearing once. The TCR originated in a man aged 45-65 years in good health and CMV-seronegative. The V call is TRBV7-9, the J call TRBJ1-2; 9 positions match TRBD1. The specimen was PBMCs. CDR3 DNA sequence: TGTGCCAGCAGCTTAAGGACAGGGGAGGTATACTATGGCTACACCTTC. Translation: CASSLRTGEVYYGYTF.